This T cell receptor beta chain was obtained from a study of blood T cell repertoires in COVID-19. Study context: Some COVID-19 samples were acute and others convalescent; all came from the United States, Italy and Spain. The analysed material was cDNA or gDNA that came from T cells, B-cell-depleted T cells, or PBMCs.

The CDR3 sequence is 17 residues long. CDR1 and CDR2 from the germline V gene are SGHNT and YYREEE (reference sequence). V was shortened by 4 bases and J by 3 bases, with 21 bases between the two germline ends. In the study's own analysis: Reference gene primer amplification yielded estimated nucleated cell counts. TCRdb keeps only in-frame clones here, not all; method: immunoSEQ multiplex PCR. That table supplies the V and J calls and clone size; D and trimming were determined from the DNA. The sample lists more than 150,000 clones, approximately 88% occurring once. The TCR comes from a man aged 18 to 30 with active or convalescent COVID-19. V and J are TRBV5-4 and TRBJ2-3; D may be TRBD2 (7 bases). What was sequenced was peripheral blood. The DNA of the CDR3 is TGTGCCAGCAGCGACTATTACGGGGGGCCGCGGACAGATACGCAGTATTTT. This translates into CASSDYYGGPRTDTQYF.